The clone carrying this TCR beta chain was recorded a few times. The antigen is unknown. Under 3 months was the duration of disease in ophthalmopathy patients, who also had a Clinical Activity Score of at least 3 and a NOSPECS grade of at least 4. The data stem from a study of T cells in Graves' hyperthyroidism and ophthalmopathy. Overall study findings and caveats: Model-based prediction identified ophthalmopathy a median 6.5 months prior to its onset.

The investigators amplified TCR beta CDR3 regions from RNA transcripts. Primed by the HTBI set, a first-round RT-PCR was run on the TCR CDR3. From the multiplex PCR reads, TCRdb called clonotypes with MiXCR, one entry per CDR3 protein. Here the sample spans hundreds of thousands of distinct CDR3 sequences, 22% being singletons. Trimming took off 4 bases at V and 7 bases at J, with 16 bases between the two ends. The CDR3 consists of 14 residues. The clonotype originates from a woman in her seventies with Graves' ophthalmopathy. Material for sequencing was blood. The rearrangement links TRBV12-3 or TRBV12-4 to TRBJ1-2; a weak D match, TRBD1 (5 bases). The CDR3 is CASSSGGGGSGYTF. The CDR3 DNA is TGTGCCAGCAGTTCGGGCGGGGGAGGGAGTGGCTACACCTTC.